These 6 T cell receptor beta chains were sequenced from one sample in a study of blood T cell repertoires in COVID-19. The repertoire was sequenced with immunoSEQ multiplex PCR; TCRdb's copy has only in-frame clones and lacks some. The repertoire holds about 7,500 clones, with approximately 89% as singletons. The sequenced material came from peripheral blood. These receptors were taken from a human donor in a cohort sampled during active COVID-19.

The sample holds a few counts of this clone. V and J are TRBV4-2 and TRBJ2-3; TRBD2 matches 9 bases. The CDR3 length is 17 residues. Germline CDR1 and CDR2: LGHNA and YNFKEQ. J lost 6 bases, V lost 4 bases, and 14 bases had no gene match. CDR3 protein: CASSPETGGRAWDTQYF. The CDR3 coding sequence is TGTGCCAGCAGCCCAGAAACGGGCGGGAGGGCCTGGGATACGCAGTATTTT.

The chain joins TRBV18 to TRBJ2-7, with 8 positions matching TRBD1. V was pared by 3 bases and J by 3 bases, with 10 bases of the junction left unmatched. The CDR3 consists of 16 residues. Germline V gives CDR1 KGHSH, CDR2 LQKENI. CDR3 nucleotide sequence: TGTGCCAGCTCACCGATCTACGGGACAGGACACTACGAGCAGTACTTC. Its protein product is CASSPIYGTGHYEQYF. Based on the CDR3 plus reference TRBV18 and TRBJ2-7, the full variable domain is NAGVMQNPRHLVRRRGQEARLRCSPMKGHSHVYWYRQLPEEGLKFMVYLQKENIIDESGMPKERFSAEFPKEGPSILRIQQVVRGDSAAYFCASSPIYGTGHYEQYFGPGTRLTVT.

The rearrangement links TRBV28 to TRBJ2-3; 7 positions agree with TRBD2. Unmatched junction bases numbered 8, after V lost 6 bases and J lost 2 bases. The CDR3 covers 15 residues. The germline V gene has CDR1 MDHEN and CDR2 SYDVKM. The CDR3, as DNA: TGTGCCAGCAGCTCCCGGGACTACACCACAGATACGCAGTATTTT. As protein: CASSSRDYTTDTQYF.

The chain recombines TRBV6-5 with TRBJ2-3; a weak D match, TRBD2 (5 bases). V was clipped by 5 bases and J by 5 bases, with 17 bases between them. The CDR3 loop spans 15 amino acids. Germline CDR1 and CDR2: MNHEY and SVGAGI. The DNA for the CDR3 is TGTGCCAGCAGTCAACCCGGGGATCTGATAGATACGCAGTATTTT. This translates into CASSQPGDLIDTQYF.

This sequence joins TRBV11-3 and TRBJ2-1, with TRBD2 matching over 7 bases. V lost 3 bases, J lost 4 bases, and 9 bases stayed unmatched. CDR1 and CDR2 from the germline V gene are SGHNT and YENEEA. The length of the CDR3 is 16 residues. CDR3 region: CASSFPSAGPYNEQFF. As DNA, the CDR3 is TGTGCCAGCAGCTTTCCTTCAGCGGGACCTTACAATGAGCAGTTCTTC.

This rearrangement joins TRBV19 to TRBJ1-5; D uncertain. V shed 5 bases and J shed 3 bases, with 5 bases lying between them. The CDR3 has 12 amino acids. Germline V CDR1 and CDR2: LNHDA, SQIVND (reference sequence). The CDR3 region is CASSYPNQPQHF. CDR3 nucleotide sequence: TGTGCCAGTAGTTATCCCAATCAGCCCCAGCATTTT.